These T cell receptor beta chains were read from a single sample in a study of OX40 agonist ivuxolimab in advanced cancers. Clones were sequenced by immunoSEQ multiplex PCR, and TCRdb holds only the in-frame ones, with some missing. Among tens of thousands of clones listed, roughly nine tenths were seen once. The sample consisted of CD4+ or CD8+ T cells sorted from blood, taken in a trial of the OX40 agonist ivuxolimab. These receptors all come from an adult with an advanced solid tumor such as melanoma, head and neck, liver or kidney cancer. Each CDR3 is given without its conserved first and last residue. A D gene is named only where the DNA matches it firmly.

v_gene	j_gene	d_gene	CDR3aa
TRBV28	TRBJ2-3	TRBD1	ASSLPTGGFDTQY
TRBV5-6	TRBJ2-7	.	ASSNTLRTYEQY
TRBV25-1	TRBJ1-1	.	ASSLTANTEAF
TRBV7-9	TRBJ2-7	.	ASEPGDRLSEQY
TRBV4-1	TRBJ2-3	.	ASSPYQRISSTDTQY
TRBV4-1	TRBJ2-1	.	ASSQGRDNEQF
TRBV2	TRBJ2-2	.	AIPGPTPPNTGELF
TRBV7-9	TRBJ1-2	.	ASSLQGDNYGYT
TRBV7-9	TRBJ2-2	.	ASSLVIRTDETGELF
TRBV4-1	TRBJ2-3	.	ASSPPSTGSTDTQY
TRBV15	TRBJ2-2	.	ATSRDRVTGELF
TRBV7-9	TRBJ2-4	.	ASSLAIGGGGNIQY
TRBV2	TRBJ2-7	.	ASPERKAGEQY
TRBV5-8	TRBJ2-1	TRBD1	ASSPAQGVEQF
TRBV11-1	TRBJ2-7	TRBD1	ASSQTGATYEQY
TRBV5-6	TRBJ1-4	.	ASRGEVGPTNEKLF
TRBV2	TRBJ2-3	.	ASSGGRASGDTQY
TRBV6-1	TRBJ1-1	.	ASSWTEGPAEAF
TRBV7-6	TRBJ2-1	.	ASSYRDPRYNEQF
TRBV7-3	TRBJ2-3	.	ASSLISGADTQY
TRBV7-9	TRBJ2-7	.	ASSGQFSQGEQY
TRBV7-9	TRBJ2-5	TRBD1	ASSLDRGQPETQY
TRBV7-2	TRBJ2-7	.	ASSLGTESYEQY
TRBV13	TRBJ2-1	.	ASSLGAEGYNEQF
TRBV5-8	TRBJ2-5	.	ASSLQTSQETQY
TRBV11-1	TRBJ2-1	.	ASSLVRGYNEQF
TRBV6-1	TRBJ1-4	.	ASSETTGRSYEKLF
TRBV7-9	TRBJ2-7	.	ASSWQGDEQY
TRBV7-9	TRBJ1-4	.	ASSPNLAVATNEKLF
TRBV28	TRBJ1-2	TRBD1	ASSLQGANYGYT
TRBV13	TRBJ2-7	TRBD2	ASRPGTSGFSYEQY
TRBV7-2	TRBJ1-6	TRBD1	ASSLEVTGQGNSPLH
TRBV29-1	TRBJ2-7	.	SVDSEGGEQY
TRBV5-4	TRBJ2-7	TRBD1	ASSVDRVYEQY
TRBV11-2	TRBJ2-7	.	ASSLDTMNYEQY
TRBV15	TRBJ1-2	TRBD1	ATSDVQGASGYT
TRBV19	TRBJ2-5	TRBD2	ASTTGTSGLETQY
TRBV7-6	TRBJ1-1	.	ASRSNEGGEAF
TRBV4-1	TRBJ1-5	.	ASSSIGTLEQPQH
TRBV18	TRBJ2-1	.	ASSPRRGFEGVKQF
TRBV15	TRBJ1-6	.	ATSVGTLYNSPLH
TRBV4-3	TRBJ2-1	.	ASSLSPAGGSEQF
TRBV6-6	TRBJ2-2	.	ASSYGPSNTGELF
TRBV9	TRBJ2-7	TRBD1	ASSVASGGYEQY
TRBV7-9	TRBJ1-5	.	ASSSPDQPQH
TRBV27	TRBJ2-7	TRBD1	ASSLGQGGYEQY
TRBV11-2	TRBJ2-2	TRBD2	ASSSGLAGVNTGELF
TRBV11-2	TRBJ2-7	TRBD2	ASSLSPSGSYEQY
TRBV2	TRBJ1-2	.	ASRATSFTLYGYT
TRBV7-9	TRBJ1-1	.	ASSLAGTATEAF
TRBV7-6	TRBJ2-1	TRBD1	ASSIDPGTGIYNEQF
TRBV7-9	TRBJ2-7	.	ASSSRGAGPRSYEQY
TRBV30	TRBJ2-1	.	AWSPRGSYNEQF
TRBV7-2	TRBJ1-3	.	ASSSPSGLGNTIY
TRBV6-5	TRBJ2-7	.	ASSSDPYEQY
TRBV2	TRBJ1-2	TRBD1	ASSESPAGGFHGYT